The clone carrying this T cell receptor (beta chain) has a handful of counts. Its antigen is undetermined. The sample belongs to a study of cytomegalovirus exposure and HLA in healthy donors. Findings and limits, study-wide: The sole available immune exposure information was CMV serostatus. Later on, analysis showed that most CMV-associated TCR beta chains appeared to be HLA-restricted. In a later analysis, V- and J-gene trimming of beta chains associated with a DCLRE1C missense variant, replicated independently.

Trimming stripped 9 bases from V and 7 bases from J, with 12 bases between. This CDR3 contains 12 residues. From germline, CDR1 is MNHNS and CDR2 SASEGT. The PCR employed 60 Vbeta primers together with 13 Jbeta primers. TCRdb's copy holds only in-frame clones and misses some; the assay was immunoSEQ multiplex PCR. The data show tens of thousands of clones, roughly two thirds seen once. The chain employs TRBV6-1 and TRBJ1-4; D is perhaps TRBD1 (5 bases). This receptor was obtained from a woman aged 45-59 years in good health and CMV-seropositive. The source material was PBMCs. CDR3 protein: CASRGRGEKLFF. As DNA, the CDR3 is TGTGCCAGTAGGGGTAGGGGTGAAAAACTGTTTTTT.